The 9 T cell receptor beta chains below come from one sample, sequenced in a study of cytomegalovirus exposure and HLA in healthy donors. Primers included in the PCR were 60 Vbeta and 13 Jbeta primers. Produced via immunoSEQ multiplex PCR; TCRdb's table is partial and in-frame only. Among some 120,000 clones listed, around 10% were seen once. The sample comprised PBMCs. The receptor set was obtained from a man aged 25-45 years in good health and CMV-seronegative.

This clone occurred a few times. Here the CDR3 reads CASSLVRAARSDGELFF. CDR3 nucleotide sequence: TGCGCCAGCAGCTTGGTCAGGGCAGCTCGGAGCGACGGGGAGCTGTTTTTT. This chain connects TRBV5-1 to TRBJ2-2; tentative D call: TRBD1 (5 bases). Trimming removed 0 bases from V and 7 bases from J, with 19 bases in between. Germline CDR1 reads SGHRS; CDR2 reads YFSETQ. The CDR3 runs to 17 residues.

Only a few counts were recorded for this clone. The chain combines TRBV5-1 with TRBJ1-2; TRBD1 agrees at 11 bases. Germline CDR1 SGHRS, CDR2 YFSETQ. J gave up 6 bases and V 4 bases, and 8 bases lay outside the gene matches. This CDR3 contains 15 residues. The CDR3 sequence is CASSGGTGGKNGYTF. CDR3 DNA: TGCGCCAGCAGCGGAGGGACAGGGGGTAAAAATGGCTACACCTTC.

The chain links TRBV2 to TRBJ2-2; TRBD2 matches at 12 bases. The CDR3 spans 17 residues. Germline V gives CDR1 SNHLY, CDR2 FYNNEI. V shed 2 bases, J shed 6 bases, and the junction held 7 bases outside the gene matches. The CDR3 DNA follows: TGTGCCAGCAGTGAAACCCGACTAGCGGGGGAGCCCGGGGAGCTGTTTTTT. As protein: CASSETRLAGEPGELFF.

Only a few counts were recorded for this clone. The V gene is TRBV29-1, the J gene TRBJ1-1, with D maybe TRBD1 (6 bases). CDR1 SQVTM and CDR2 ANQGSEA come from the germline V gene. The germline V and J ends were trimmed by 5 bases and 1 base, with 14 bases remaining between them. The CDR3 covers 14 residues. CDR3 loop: CSVKGQGKNTEAFF. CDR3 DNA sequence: TGCAGCGTTAAGGGCCAGGGGAAGAACACTGAAGCTTTCTTT.

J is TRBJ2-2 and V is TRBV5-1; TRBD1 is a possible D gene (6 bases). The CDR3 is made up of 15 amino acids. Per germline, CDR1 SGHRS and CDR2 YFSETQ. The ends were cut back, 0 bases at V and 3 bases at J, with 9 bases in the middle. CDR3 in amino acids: CASSLGGQYTGELFF. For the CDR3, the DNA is TGCGCCAGCAGCTTGGGGGGACAATACACCGGGGAGCTGTTTTTT.

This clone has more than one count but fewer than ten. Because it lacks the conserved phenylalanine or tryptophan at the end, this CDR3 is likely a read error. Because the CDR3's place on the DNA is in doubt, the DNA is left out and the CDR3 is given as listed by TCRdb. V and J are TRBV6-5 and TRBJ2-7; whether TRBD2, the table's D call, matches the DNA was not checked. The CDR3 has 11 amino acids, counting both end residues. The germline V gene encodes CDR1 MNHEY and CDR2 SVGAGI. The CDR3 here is CASSYSGLARN.

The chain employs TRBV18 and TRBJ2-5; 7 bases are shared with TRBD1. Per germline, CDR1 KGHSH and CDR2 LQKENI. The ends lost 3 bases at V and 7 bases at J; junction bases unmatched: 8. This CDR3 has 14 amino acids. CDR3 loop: CASSPGEGGRTQYF. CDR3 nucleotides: TGTGCCAGCTCACCCGGAGAAGGGGGCCGGACCCAGTACTTC.

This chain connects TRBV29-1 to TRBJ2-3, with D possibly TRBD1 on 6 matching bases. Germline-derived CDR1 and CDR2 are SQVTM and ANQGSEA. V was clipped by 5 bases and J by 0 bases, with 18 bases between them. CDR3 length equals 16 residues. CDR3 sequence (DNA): TGCAGCGTTTCCCGGACAGTCTTCACTAGCACAGATACGCAGTATTTT. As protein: CSVSRTVFTSTDTQYF.

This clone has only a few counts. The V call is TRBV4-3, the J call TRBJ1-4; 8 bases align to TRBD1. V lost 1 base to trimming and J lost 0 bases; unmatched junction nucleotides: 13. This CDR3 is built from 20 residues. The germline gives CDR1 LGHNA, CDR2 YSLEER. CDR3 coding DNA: TGCGCCAGCAGCCAAGGAGTAAACAGGGGGGAATTTACAACTAATGAAAAACTGTTTTTT. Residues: CASSQGVNRGEFTTNEKLFF.